The 10 T cell receptor beta chains below were found in one sample sequenced in a study of control samples from healthy donors and cancer patients. Sequencing was performed with immunoSEQ multiplex PCR; in TCRdb, only in-frame clones are kept and a portion is missing. The sample lists about 84,000 clones, roughly 84% occurring once. The sequenced sample consisted of PBMCs. The origin of the receptors is a man aged 55 to 70 with head and neck cancer.

This clone showed up just a few times. The rearrangement links TRBV4-1 to TRBJ2-3; D unclear. V was clipped by 4 bases and J by 0 bases, with 5 bases between them. The CDR3 extends over 13 amino acids. In germline, CDR1 is MGHRA, CDR2 YSYEKL. The CDR3 protein is CASSLISTDTQYF. The CDR3 DNA reads as TGCGCCAGCAGCCTAATAAGCACAGATACGCAGTATTTT.

The chain joins TRBV19 to TRBJ1-5; TRBD1 agrees at 9 bases. Germline CDR1 LNHDA, CDR2 SQIVND (reference sequence). The CDR3 runs to 15 residues. V lost 6 bases, J lost 2 bases, and 5 bases stayed unmatched. CDR3 sequence reads: CASRRDRVGNQPQHF. The DNA for the CDR3 is TGTGCCAGTAGACGGGACAGGGTTGGCAATCAGCCCCAGCATTTT.

This clone was recorded once. This chain connects TRBV2 to TRBJ1-5; 10 positions agree with TRBD1. Germline V gene lookup returns CDR1 SNHLY and CDR2 FYNNEI. Trimming removed 6 bases from V and 2 bases from J; junction bases left unmatched: 4. The CDR3 has 15 residues. CDR3 nucleotides: TGTGCCAGCAGCGGACAGGGGGTAGGCAATCAGCCCCAGCATTTT. Translating it yields CASSGQGVGNQPQHF.

The V gene is TRBV6-5, the J gene TRBJ2-1; D is uncertain. Per germline, CDR1 MNHEY and CDR2 SVGAGI. The germline V and J ends were trimmed by 6 bases and 7 bases, with 13 bases remaining between them. The length of the CDR3 is 13 residues. CDR3 in amino acids: CASRPNLVNEQFF. As DNA, the CDR3 is TGTGCCAGCAGACCCAACCTAGTGAATGAGCAGTTCTTC.

This clone was detected once. The V and J genes are TRBV25-1 and TRBJ2-1; possibly TRBD2 for D (7 bases). V dropped 0 bases and J dropped 6 bases, with 18 bases sitting between them. The germline V gene encodes CDR1 MGHDK and CDR2 SYGVNS. The CDR3 is 17 residues long. The chain's CDR3 is CASSEYGGGGPLNEQFF. CDR3 sequence (DNA): TGTGCCAGCAGTGAATATGGGGGCGGGGGCCCACTCAATGAGCAGTTCTTC.

The chain carries TRBV20-1 and TRBJ2-5, with 9 positions matching TRBD2. The CDR3 has 14 residues. Losses at the gene ends were 3 bases for V and 1 base for J; bases not matched to a gene: 3. Looked up from germline, CDR1 is DFQATT and CDR2 is SNEGSKA (reference sequence). CDR3 nucleotides: TGCAGTGCTAGTTCGCGGGGGGGCCAAGAGACCCAGTACTTC. Its translation: CSASSRGGQETQYF.

The chain combines TRBV5-1 with TRBJ1-4, with 8 bases matching TRBD1. The CDR3 covers 16 residues. Germline V gives CDR1 SGHRS, CDR2 YFSETQ. Trimming at V came to 4 bases and at J to 8 bases, leaving 13 bases not matched to a gene. The CDR3 sequence: CASSPRTGRVREKLFF. The DNA for the CDR3 is TGCGCCAGCAGCCCGAGGACAGGGAGGGTCAGGGAAAAACTGTTTTTT.

This clone appeared a few times. The rearrangement links TRBV5-6 to TRBJ2-7; TRBD2 aligns across 7 bases. This CDR3 has 16 amino acids. J gave up 0 bases and V 0 bases, and 6 bases lay outside the gene matches. Per the germline V gene, CDR1 is SGHDT and CDR2 is YYEEEE. The CDR3 is CASSLAGGSLSYEQYF. The CDR3 region has the DNA TGTGCCAGCAGCTTGGCCGGCGGGAGCCTCTCCTACGAGCAGTACTTC.

The V and J genes are TRBV13 and TRBJ1-4; the D is unclear. Trimming stripped 3 bases from V and 0 bases from J, with 5 bases between. Germline V gene sequence: CDR1 PRHDT, CDR2 FYEKMQ (reference sequence). The CDR3 consists of 14 residues. For the CDR3, the DNA is TGTGCCAGCAGCTTCCAATCAACTAATGAAAAACTGTTTTTT. This gives the protein CASSFQSTNEKLFF.

The chain carries TRBV6-6 and TRBJ1-4, with D perhaps matching TRBD1 (5 bases). The V and J ends lost 2 bases and 5 bases respectively, with 9 bases between them. This CDR3 comprises 14 residues. Germline CDR1 and CDR2: MNHNY and SVGAGI (reference sequence). CDR3 in DNA: TGTGCCAGCAGTTACGGGGGGGGGAATGAAAAACTGTTTTTT. This encodes CASSYGGGNEKLFF.